The text below deals with one T cell receptor (beta chain). The data are from a study of blood T cell repertoires in COVID-19. Sequenced by immunoSEQ multiplex PCR; TCRdb stores in-frame clones only, minus some. The repertoire consists of about 140,000 clones, with around 76% occurring once and the leading ten covering around 13%. The CDR3 sequence is 14 residues long. Trimming at V came to 0 bases and at J to 3 bases, leaving 1 base not matched to a gene. The germline V gene has CDR1 LGHDT and CDR2 YNNKEL (reference sequence). The chain couples TRBV3-1 (or the pseudogene TRBV3-2) to TRBJ1-2; TRBD1 matches 7 bases. Source material: peripheral blood. This clonotype was sampled from an elderly man with acute or convalescent COVID-19. The CDR3, as DNA: TGTGCCAGCAGCCAAGACAGGGGGGACTATGGCTACACCTTC. Its protein product is CASSQDRGDYGYTF.